This T cell receptor (beta chain) was sequenced in a study of Ad26.COV2.S vaccination and SARS-CoV-2 variants. On the study more broadly: Ad26.COV2.S shots went into the muscle once or twice, 56 days apart.

This sample's treatment: some 20 received Ad26.COV2.S at low or high dose, single or two shots; a few received placebo; per-sample allocation not given. The investigators took samples on day 63 after the first vaccine or placebo injection. This clone has only a few counts. Germline V gives CDR1 SGDLS, CDR2 YYNGEE. Losses at the gene ends were 1 base for V and 8 bases for J; bases not matched to a gene: 8. CDR3 length: 16 residues. Profiling relied on immunoSEQ multiplex PCR, and the TCRdb table lists in-frame clones only, not all of them. The data show 360,000 or so clones, about 88% seen once. This chain uses TRBV9 with TRBJ1-6; TRBD1 agrees at 8 bases. The sequence was obtained from a person aged 18-65 years who received the Ad26.COV2.S COVID-19 vaccine or a placebo. Sequencing was performed on peripheral blood, taken in a trial of Ad26.COV2.S vaccine versus placebo. The CDR3, as DNA: TGTGCCAGCAGCGTAACCACAGGGGGTCGGGATTCACCCCTCCACTTT. Protein: CASSVTTGGRDSPLHF.